The next 32 T cell receptor beta chains were all read from a single sample in a study of cytomegalovirus exposure and HLA in healthy donors. PCR amplification relied on 60 Vbeta primers (plus 13 Jbeta primers). Sequencing was performed with immunoSEQ multiplex PCR; in TCRdb, only in-frame clones are kept and a portion is missing. The sample's table shows approximately 140,000 clones. Sequenced sample: PBMCs. Receptors originate from a woman in her fifties or sixties in good health and CMV-seronegative.

The rearrangement links TRBV27 to TRBJ1-5; 8 nucleotides match TRBD1. CDR1 MNHEY and CDR2 SMNVEV come from the germline V gene (reference sequence). The CDR3 is made up of 13 amino acids. After removal of 7 bases from V and 9 bases from J, the junction contained 8 bases not matched to a gene. CDR3 sequence reads: CASNDRGSGPQHF. The DNA of the CDR3 is TGTGCCAGCAACGACAGGGGCTCCGGGCCCCAGCATTTT.

The chain employs TRBV19 and TRBJ1-6; tentatively, D is TRBD1 (6 bases). V was pared by 5 bases and J by 5 bases, with 13 bases between. The CDR3 has 15 residues. In germline, CDR1 is LNHDA, CDR2 SQIVND (reference sequence). The CDR3 DNA sequence: TGTGCCAGTAGTCAAGGGGGTAGAAATAATTCACCCCTCCACTTT. Translating it yields CASSQGGRNNSPLHF. Combining the CDR3 with reference TRBV19 and TRBJ1-6 gives the whole variable domain DGGITQSPKYLFRKEGQNVTLSCEQNLNHDAMYWYRQDPGQGLRLIYYSQIVNDFQKGDIAEGYSVSREKKESFPLTVTSAQKNPTAFYLCASSQGGRNNSPLHFGNGTRLTVT.

The rearrangement links TRBV7-9 to TRBJ2-1, with 9 bases that match TRBD2. CDR1 SEHNR and CDR2 FQNEAQ come from the germline V gene (reference sequence). This CDR3 has 14 amino acids. The V and J ends lost 1 base and 9 bases, in that order; junction bases with no gene match: 4. The CDR3 spells CASSLGGSGSEQFF. Here the CDR3 DNA reads TGTGCCAGCAGCTTAGGTGGTAGCGGGAGTGAGCAGTTCTTC.

The chain combines TRBV14 with TRBJ2-7; 7 positions agree with TRBD1. V lost 6 bases to trimming and J lost 2 bases; unmatched junction nucleotides: 13. The germline gives CDR1 SGHDN, CDR2 FVKESK. The CDR3 sequence is 16 residues long. The CDR3: CASSYTGAPSPYEQYF. The CDR3 DNA sequence: TGTGCCAGCAGTTATACAGGGGCTCCGTCCCCCTACGAGCAGTACTTC.

The V and J genes are TRBV28 and TRBJ1-6; the match to TRBD1 covers 8 bases. The CDR3 covers 14 residues. Looked up from germline, CDR1 is MDHEN and CDR2 is SYDVKM. The J segment lost 16 bases and the V segment lost 5 bases, leaving 13 bases of the junction unmatched. As DNA, the CDR3 is TGTGCCAGCAGTATGGCCGGGACAGGCACATCTCTCCACTTT. Translation: CASSMAGTGTSLHF.

The chain uses TRBV18 and TRBJ2-4; 10 bases align to TRBD2. Germline CDR1 is KGHSH and CDR2 is LQKENI. The V and J ends lost 11 bases and 3 bases, in that order; junction bases with no gene match: 19. This CDR3 is built from 18 residues. The CDR3: CAPSRGASGSKGKNIQYF. CDR3 coding DNA: TGTGCCCCCTCCCGAGGCGCTAGCGGGAGCAAGGGCAAAAACATTCAGTACTTC.

The chain carries TRBV11-2 and TRBJ2-3; maybe TRBD2 (6 bases). This CDR3 comprises 14 residues. Germline loops: CDR1 SGHAT, CDR2 FQNNGV. V lost 3 bases and J lost 0, with 7 bases in between. The CDR3 protein is CASSLGGSTDTQYF. The CDR3 region has the DNA TGTGCCAGCAGCTTGGGGGGTAGCACAGATACGCAGTATTTT.

This sequence joins TRBV6-1 and TRBJ2-7, with D uncertain. There are 14 residues in the CDR3. CDR1 and CDR2 from the germline V gene are MNHNS and SASEGT. V was cut by 5 bases and J by 2 bases, with 13 bases left in between. DNA for the CDR3: TGTGCCAGCAGTCAATGGTCCCCAGCCTACGAGCAGTACTTC. Its translation: CASSQWSPAYEQYF.

This chain uses TRBV7-8 with TRBJ2-3; 9 nucleotides match TRBD1. The J segment lost 0 bases and the V segment lost 4 bases, leaving 5 bases of the junction unmatched. The CDR3 is 16 residues long. The germline CDR1 and CDR2 sequences are SGHVS and FQNEAQ. The CDR3 DNA reads TGTGCCAGCAGCTCGGACAGGGGAGGTAGCACAGATACGCAGTATTTT. Protein sequence: CASSSDRGGSTDTQYF.

The V call is TRBV7-2, the J call TRBJ1-3; D unresolved. The germline V and J ends were trimmed by 4 bases and 2 bases, with 15 bases remaining between them. Germline CDR1 reads SGHTA; CDR2 reads FQGNSA. The CDR3 has 16 amino acids. CDR3 sequence reads: CASSSYPGNTGNTIYF. CDR3 DNA: TGTGCCAGCAGCTCCTACCCCGGGAACACTGGAAACACCATATATTTT.

CDR3 in DNA: TGTGCCAGCTCATCTACTCAAACCTACGAGCAGTACTTC. Protein sequence: CASSSTQTYEQYF. The chain carries TRBV18 and TRBJ2-7, with D unclear. The germline V gene has CDR1 KGHSH and CDR2 LQKENI. Between the trimmed V and J ends, which lost 5 bases and 2 bases, there was a span of 10 bases. The CDR3 consists of 13 residues.

The CDR3, as DNA: TGTGCCAGCAGCACCGGGACTTTTTACGAGCAGTACTTC. It encodes CASSTGTFYEQYF. The rearrangement links TRBV7-6 to TRBJ2-7, with a tentative D call TRBD2 (6 bases). Trimming removed 5 bases from V and 4 bases from J, with 12 bases in between. This CDR3 is built from 13 residues. The V gene's germline CDR1 is SGHVS and CDR2 FNYEAQ.

The rearrangement uses TRBV30 and TRBJ2-1; D uncertain. V gave up 5 bases and J gave up 3 bases, with 8 bases separating them. CDR1 is GTSNPN, CDR2 SVGIG, per germline (reference sequence). This CDR3 region has 12 residues. CDR3 amino acids: CAWAYSYNEQFF. CDR3 nucleotide sequence: TGTGCCTGGGCTTACAGCTACAATGAGCAGTTCTTC.

The chain employs TRBV19 and TRBJ1-2; D not certain. CDR3 length: 11 residues. CDR1 LNHDA and CDR2 SQIVND come from the germline V gene (reference sequence). V lost 2 bases to trimming and J lost 7 bases, with 5 bases between them. The CDR3 DNA reads as TGTGCCAGTAGTATAACTGGTGGCTACACCTTC. It translates to CASSITGGYTF. The full variable domain, in which reference TRBV19 and TRBJ1-2 provide the parts outside the CDR3, is DGGITQSPKYLFRKEGQNVTLSCEQNLNHDAMYWYRQDPGQGLRLIYYSQIVNDFQKGDIAEGYSVSREKKESFPLTVTSAQKNPTAFYLCASSITGGYTFGSGTRLTVV.

The rearrangement uses TRBV11-3 and TRBJ1-6, with TRBD1 matching 9 bases. This CDR3 is built from 15 residues. V was pared by 5 bases and J by 9 bases, with 8 bases of the junction left unmatched. CDR1 and CDR2 (germline): SGHNT, YENEEA. The DNA for the CDR3 is TGTGCCAGCAGCCGGGGACAGGGCCCTGGTTCACCCCTCCACTTT. Translation: CASSRGQGPGSPLHF.

This sequence joins TRBV4-2 and TRBJ2-2; 9 bases agree with TRBD2. The V gene end was trimmed by 4 bases and the J gene end by 5 bases; junction bases not matched to a gene: 5. CDR1 is LGHNA, CDR2 YNFKEQ, per germline. This CDR3 comprises 15 residues. CDR3 sequence reads: CASSLSGSRTGELFF. The CDR3 bases are TGTGCCAGCAGCCTTAGCGGGAGTCGGACCGGGGAGCTGTTTTTT.

The genes are TRBV4-3 and TRBJ2-6, with TRBD1 matching over 8 bases. Germline V gives CDR1 LGHNA, CDR2 YSLEER. Trimming removed 3 bases from V and 2 bases from J; junction bases left unmatched: 9. The CDR3 spans 18 residues. The chain's CDR3 is CASSHFTLRGPGANVLTF. The DNA for the CDR3 is TGCGCCAGCAGCCACTTTACACTCAGGGGGCCTGGGGCCAACGTCCTGACTTTC.

The chain is built from TRBV5-6 and TRBJ2-7, with D tentatively TRBD1 (5 bases). This CDR3 contains 11 residues. Trimming removed 3 bases from V and 5 bases from J, with 6 bases in between. The V gene's germline CDR1 is SGHDT and CDR2 YYEEEE. The CDR3 DNA reads as TGTGCCAGCAGCTCGGACAACGAGCAGTACTTC. This codes for CASSSDNEQYF.

The rearrangement links TRBV29-1 to TRBJ1-2; 7 bases line up with TRBD1. The CDR3 runs to 13 residues. V trimming: 7 bases; J trimming: 3 bases; junction bases outside the gene matches: 8. Per germline, CDR1 SQVTM and CDR2 ANQGSEA. The CDR3 DNA is TGCAGCGCTCCGACAGGGAGAGACTATGGCTACACCTTC. It encodes CSAPTGRDYGYTF.

The J gene is TRBJ2-1, the V gene TRBV13; 9 positions match TRBD2. Germline V gene sequence: CDR1 PRHDT, CDR2 FYEKMQ (reference sequence). V lost 2 bases and J lost 6; bases outside the gene matches: 11. The CDR3 is made up of 17 amino acids. CDR3 loop: CASSLTPAGGFPNEQFF. In DNA, the CDR3 is TGTGCCAGCAGCTTAACTCCAGCGGGGGGCTTCCCCAATGAGCAGTTCTTC.

This chain connects TRBV2 to TRBJ2-3; D unclear. V lost 3 bases and J lost 1, with 11 bases in between. Germline assignment: CDR1 SNHLY and CDR2 FYNNEI. This CDR3 contains 15 residues. The CDR3 bases are TGTGCCAGCAGTGAGCTCCTCCCGGGCACAGATACGCAGTATTTT. Amino acid sequence: CASSELLPGTDTQYF.

This chain links TRBV29-1 with TRBJ1-6; TRBD1 aligns across 7 bases. The V gene end was trimmed by 4 bases and the J gene end by 5 bases; junction bases not matched to a gene: 5. CDR1 and CDR2 from the germline V gene are SQVTM and ANQGSEA. This CDR3 contains 14 residues. CDR3 nucleotide sequence: TGCAGCGTTGGTTCAGGGGGGAATAATTCACCCCTCCACTTT. Its protein product is CSVGSGGNNSPLHF.

The chain couples TRBV29-1 to TRBJ2-2; D is possibly TRBD1 (5 bases). Germline lookup yields CDR1 SQVTM and CDR2 ANQGSEA. Trimming pared 3 bases from V and 4 bases from J, leaving 9 bases between. The CDR3 consists of 13 residues. The DNA of the CDR3 is TGCAGCGTTGACAGGGAAACCACCGGGGAGCTGTTTTTT. Translating it yields CSVDRETTGELFF.

The J gene is TRBJ2-1, the V gene TRBV13, with a tentative D call TRBD1 (5 bases). Germline-derived CDR1 and CDR2 are PRHDT and FYEKMQ (reference sequence). This CDR3 region has 13 residues. V was cut by 2 bases and J by 7 bases, with 9 bases left in between. The CDR3 loop is CASSLLSGNEQFF. The CDR3 region has the DNA TGTGCCAGCAGCTTACTGTCAGGGAATGAGCAGTTCTTC.

The gene calls are TRBV2 and TRBJ1-2, with D possibly TRBD1 on 5 matching bases. The V and J ends lost 6 bases and 2 bases respectively, with 13 bases between them. The CDR3 sequence is 14 residues long. Germline lookup yields CDR1 SNHLY and CDR2 FYNNEI. The CDR3 coding sequence is TGTGCCAGCAGCCTCACACGGGGGAACTATGGCTACACCTTC. This codes for CASSLTRGNYGYTF.

CDR3 nucleotide sequence: TGTGCCAGTAGCCCGGCGGGGCAGCCCTACGAGCAGTACTTC. Its translation: CASSPAGQPYEQYF. The chain recombines TRBV19 with TRBJ2-7, with D perhaps matching TRBD2 (6 bases). Trimming removed 6 bases from V and 2 bases from J, with 14 bases in between. Germline V gives CDR1 LNHDA, CDR2 SQIVND (reference sequence). The CDR3 sequence is 14 residues long.

This chain links TRBV7-3 with TRBJ2-5; 14 positions agree with TRBD2. V lost 0 bases, J lost 8 bases, and 8 bases stayed unmatched. Per germline, CDR1 SGHTA and CDR2 FQGTGA. The CDR3 runs to 17 residues. The CDR3 here is CASSLTQTSGRAGTQYF. CDR3 in DNA: TGTGCCAGCAGCTTAACGCAGACTAGCGGGAGGGCCGGTACCCAGTACTTC.

As DNA, the CDR3 is TGTGCCAGCAGTGTTCTAGCGGGGCCCTACGAGCAGTACTTC. As protein: CASSVLAGPYEQYF. This sequence joins TRBV9 and TRBJ2-7; 9 bases are shared with TRBD2. Trimming at V came to 5 bases and at J to 2 bases, leaving 5 bases not matched to a gene. This CDR3 is built from 14 residues. Germline-derived CDR1 and CDR2 are SGDLS and YYNGEE.

CDR3 residues: CASSEAAREGTEAFF. In DNA form, the CDR3 reads TGTGCCAGCAGTGAAGCCGCGAGGGAGGGCACTGAAGCTTTCTTT. The V call is TRBV6-1, the J call TRBJ1-1, with no clear D. V was shortened by 0 bases and J by 4 bases, with 12 bases between the two germline ends. The CDR3 runs to 15 residues. Germline-derived CDR1 and CDR2 are MNHNS and SASEGT.

The chain couples TRBV19 to TRBJ1-5; TRBD1 agrees at 9 bases. Germline CDR1 and CDR2: LNHDA and SQIVND (reference sequence). J lost 0 bases, V lost 5 bases, and 8 bases had no gene match. The length of the CDR3 is 17 residues. The CDR3 loop reads CASSYGTGYYSNQPQHF. The CDR3 DNA follows: TGTGCCAGTAGTTACGGGACAGGGTATTATAGCAATCAGCCCCAGCATTTT.

V usage is TRBV28 and J usage is TRBJ2-3; 10 nucleotides match TRBD1. From germline, CDR1 is MDHEN and CDR2 SYDVKM. CDR3 length: 18 amino acids. The V and J ends lost 5 bases and 2 bases, in that order; junction bases with no gene match: 13. The CDR3 protein is CASSARDRGLRNTDTQYF. CDR3 coding DNA: TGTGCCAGCAGTGCCCGGGACAGGGGTTTAAGAAACACAGATACGCAGTATTTT.

The chain joins TRBV6-5 to TRBJ1-2; possible D gene TRBD1, 6 bases. V was clipped by 5 bases and J by 6 bases, with 16 bases between them. Germline CDR1 and CDR2: MNHEY and SVGAGI. This CDR3 region has 14 residues. The CDR3 reads CASSNEQGLNGYTF. Written as DNA, the CDR3 is TGTGCCAGCAGTAACGAACAGGGTCTAAATGGCTACACCTTC.